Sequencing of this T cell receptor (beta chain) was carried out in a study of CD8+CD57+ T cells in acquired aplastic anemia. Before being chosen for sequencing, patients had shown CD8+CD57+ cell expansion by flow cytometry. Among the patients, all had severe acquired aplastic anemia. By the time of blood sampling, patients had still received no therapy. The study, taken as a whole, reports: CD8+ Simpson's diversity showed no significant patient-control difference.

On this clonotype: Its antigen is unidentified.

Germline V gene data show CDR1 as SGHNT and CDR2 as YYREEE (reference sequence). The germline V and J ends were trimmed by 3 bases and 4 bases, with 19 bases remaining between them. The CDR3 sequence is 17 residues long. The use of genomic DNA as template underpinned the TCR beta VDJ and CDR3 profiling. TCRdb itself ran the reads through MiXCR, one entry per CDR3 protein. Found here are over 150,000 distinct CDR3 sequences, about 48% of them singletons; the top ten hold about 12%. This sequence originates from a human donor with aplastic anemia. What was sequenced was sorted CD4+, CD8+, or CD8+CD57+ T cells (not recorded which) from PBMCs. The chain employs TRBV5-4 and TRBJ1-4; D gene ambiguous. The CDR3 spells CASSWEGTESYNEKLFF. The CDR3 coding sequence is TGTGCCAGCAGCTGGGAGGGAACAGAGTCCTATAATGAAAAACTGTTTTTT.